These T cell receptor beta chains were read from a single sample in a study of cytomegalovirus exposure and HLA in healthy donors. Profiling relied on immunoSEQ multiplex PCR, and the TCRdb table lists in-frame clones only, not all of them. The data hold approximately 130,000 clones, with approximately 81% observed a single time. Sequenced: PBMCs. These receptors all stem from a woman aged 25 to 45 in good health and CMV-seronegative. The CDR3 runs from the conserved cysteine through the conserved F or W. D genes are given only for firm matches. A row's size may be missing; if present it is once, few, many or a size class.

clone_size j_call v_call d_call cdr3_aa cdr3_nt
. TRBJ2-7 TRBV11-2 . CASSLDLYEQYF TGTGCCAGCAGCTTAGATCTGTACGAGCAGTACTTC
. TRBJ2-5 TRBV18 . CASSPIDRKETQYF TGTGCCAGCTCACCAATCGACAGAAAAGAGACCCAGTACTTC
. TRBJ2-3 TRBV18 TRBD2 CASSPLGGADTQYF TGTGCCAGCTCACCGCTTGGGGGGGCAGATACGCAGTATTTT
. TRBJ1-4 TRBV7-9 TRBD1 CASSGRGTGVRGEKLFF TGTGCCAGCAGCGGGCGGGGGACAGGGGTTCGAGGAGAAAAACTGTTTTTT
. TRBJ2-1 TRBV7-2 TRBD2 CASSLVGTSGVNEQFF TGTGCCAGCAGCTTAGTGGGGACTAGCGGGGTTAATGAGCAGTTCTTC
. TRBJ2-5 TRBV6-5 . CATENPGETQYF TGTGCCACCGAGAACCCAGGGGAGACCCAGTACTTC
. TRBJ2-1 TRBV25-1 . CASSEWGENEQFF TGTGCCAGCAGTGAATGGGGGGAGAATGAGCAGTTCTTC
. TRBJ2-2 TRBV2 TRBD2 CASRAGTSGTGELFF TGTGCCAGCAGAGCCGGGACTAGCGGAACCGGGGAGCTGTTTTTT
once TRBJ2-1 TRBV27 TRBD1 CASSLVTGTSYNEQFF TGTGCCAGCAGTTTGGTGACAGGGACCTCCTACAATGAGCAGTTCTTC
once TRBJ1-2 TRBV18 . CASSPGTRDYSNYGYTF TGTGCCAGCTCACCCGGGACACGGGACTACTCTAACTATGGCTACACCTTC
. TRBJ2-3 TRBV10-3 . CAISGLVSERADTQYF TGTGCCATCAGTGGTTTGGTCTCTGAGAGGGCAGATACGCAGTATTTT
. TRBJ1-2 TRBV6-1 TRBD1 CASSDWDRDGGYTF TGTGCCAGCAGTGACTGGGACAGGGACGGTGGCTACACCTTC
. TRBJ2-2 TRBV2 . CASGKRGGTGELFF TGTGCCAGCGGGAAAAGGGGTGGCACCGGGGAGCTGTTTTTT
. TRBJ1-5 TRBV29-1 TRBD1 CSVASGTGNQPQHF TGCAGCGTAGCATCCGGGACAGGAAATCAGCCCCAGCATTTT
few TRBJ1-6 TRBV19 . CASSGQGILGSPLHF TGTGCCAGTAGTGGGCAGGGGATTTTAGGATCACCCCTCCACTTT
few TRBJ2-7 TRBV4-1 . CASSHSVSYEQYF TGCGCCAGCAGCCATTCCGTTTCCTACGAGCAGTACTTC
. TRBJ1-4 TRBV7-9 . CASSLDGGGINEKLFF TGTGCCAGCAGCTTAGACGGTGGGGGGATTAATGAAAAACTGTTTTTT
. TRBJ2-1 TRBV25-1 TRBD1 CASSDHGTGAYNEQFF TGTGCCAGCAGTGACCACGGGACAGGGGCTTACAATGAGCAGTTCTTC
. TRBJ1-2 TRBV25-1 . CASSDSGRTLYGYTF TGTGCCAGCAGTGACTCCGGACGGACACTCTATGGCTACACCTTC
. TRBJ1-1 TRBV19 TRBD1 CASTYTGGTEAFF TGTGCCAGTACTTATACAGGGGGAACTGAAGCTTTCTTT
. TRBJ1-2 TRBV30 . CAWSVTGNYGYTF TGTGCCTGGAGTGTAACAGGGAACTATGGCTACACCTTC
. TRBJ2-7 TRBV5-1 . CASSLRRERRQTPLEQYF TGCGCCAGCAGCTTGCGTCGAGAACGGCGGCAGACCCCCTTAGAGCAGTACTTC
once TRBJ1-1 TRBV29-1 . CSVRPYGILRKNTEAFF TGCAGCGTTAGGCCCTACGGGATCCTCAGGAAGAACACTGAAGCTTTCTTT
. TRBJ1-1 TRBV6-5 TRBD1 CASSPWTGMNTEAFF TGTGCCAGCAGTCCTTGGACAGGGATGAACACTGAAGCTTTCTTT
. TRBJ2-7 TRBV7-9 TRBD1 CASSSDRVEQYF TGTGCCAGCAGCTCAGACAGGGTTGAGCAGTACTTC
. TRBJ2-7 TRBV5-1 . CASRRAGQPKEQYF TGCGCCAGCAGGAGGGCGGGCCAGCCCAAGGAGCAGTACTTC
. TRBJ1-2 TRBV13 TRBD1 CASSARLGRGSGYGYTF TGTGCCAGCAGCGCCCGCCTCGGCAGGGGGTCTGGGTATGGCTACACCTTC
. TRBJ1-6 TRBV9 TRBD1 CASSGGDSNPYNSPLHF TGTGCCAGCAGCGGGGGGGACAGCAACCCCTATAATTCACCCCTCCACTTT
. TRBJ1-3 TRBV5-6 TRBD1 CASSPTGTGGRNTIYF TGTGCCAGCAGCCCTACCGGGACAGGGGGCAGGAACACCATATATTTT
. TRBJ1-1 TRBV7-2 . CASSSGPQGTEAFF TGTGCCAGCAGCTCCGGACCCCAGGGCACTGAAGCTTTCTTT
. TRBJ1-5 TRBV6-6 TRBD1 CANRGDSNQPQHF TGTGCCAACAGGGGCGATAGCAATCAGCCCCAGCATTTT
. TRBJ2-2 TRBV19 TRBD1 CASMLGTGRGELFF TGTGCCAGTATGTTGGGGACAGGGCGCGGGGAGCTGTTTTTT
many TRBJ1-1 TRBV30 TRBD1 CAWSEQGAEAFF TGTGCCTGGAGTGAGCAGGGGGCTGAAGCTTTCTTT
. TRBJ2-5 TRBV29-1 TRBD1 CSGIGLTGAKETQYF TGCAGCGGCATCGGGTTAACAGGGGCAAAAGAGACCCAGTACTTC
. TRBJ2-3 TRBV27 . CASSLSGGGIDTQYF TGTGCCAGCAGTTTATCGGGGGGGGGCATAGATACGCAGTATTTT
. TRBJ2-3 TRBV5-1 TRBD1 CASSPGTGGIDTQYF TGCGCCAGCAGCCCCGGGACAGGGGGCATAGATACGCAGTATTTT
. TRBJ1-2 TRBV30 . CAWSGTANYGYTF TGTGCCTGGAGTGGGACAGCTAACTATGGCTACACCTTC
. TRBJ2-7 TRBV11-3 TRBD1 CASSPGTDYEQYF TGTGCCAGCAGCCCCGGGACAGACTACGAGCAGTACTTC
. TRBJ2-3 TRBV5-6 TRBD1 CASRRGQGTDTQYF TGTGCCAGCAGACGCGGACAGGGCACAGATACGCAGTATTTT
. TRBJ2-5 TRBV29-1 TRBD1 CSGRQGGSETQYF TGCAGCGGCAGACAGGGGGGCTCAGAGACCCAGTACTTC
. TRBJ1-2 TRBV6-5 . CASGEPSANYGYTF TGTGCCAGCGGGGAGCCGTCCGCTAACTATGGCTACACCTTC
. TRBJ2-7 TRBV30 TRBD1 CAWSAKGAQQYF TGTGCCTGGAGTGCTAAGGGGGCTCAGCAGTACTTC
. TRBJ1-4 TRBV2 . CASTRYRDNEKLFF TGTGCCAGCACTCGTTACAGGGATAATGAAAAACTGTTTTTT
. TRBJ2-1 TRBV15 TRBD1 CATSRPQGAVNEQFF TGTGCCACCAGCAGACCTCAGGGGGCTGTGAATGAGCAGTTCTTC
. TRBJ2-5 TRBV18 TRBD2 CASGGGPQETQYF TGTGCCAGCGGCGGGGGGCCTCAAGAGACCCAGTACTTC
. TRBJ2-5 TRBV5-1 TRBD2 CASSLYGLAGGFQETQYF TGCGCCAGCAGCTTGTATGGACTAGCGGGCGGGTTTCAAGAGACCCAGTACTTC
. TRBJ1-1 TRBV7-9 . CASSLYGGNTEAFF TGTGCCAGCAGCTTGTACGGCGGGAACACTGAAGCTTTCTTT
. TRBJ1-2 TRBV5-1 . CASSLGGQNYGYTF TGCGCCAGCAGCTTGGGCGGACAGAACTATGGCTACACCTTC
. TRBJ2-1 TRBV27 TRBD2 CASGRSGGPVEQFF TGTGCCAGCGGACGAAGCGGGGGGCCCGTTGAGCAGTTCTTC
. TRBJ1-3 TRBV19 . CAARSGLSGNTIYF TGTGCCGCCCGGTCAGGCCTCTCTGGAAACACCATATATTTT
. TRBJ1-2 TRBV5-3 . CARSRHRNYGYTF TGTGCCAGAAGCAGACACAGGAACTATGGCTACACCTTC
. TRBJ1-3 TRBV5-1 . CASSLYGSYGNTIYF TGCGCCAGCAGCTTGTACGGGTCGTATGGAAACACCATATATTTT
. TRBJ2-3 TRBV2 TRBD2 CASSESERGRTDTQYF TGTGCCAGCAGTGAATCCGAGCGGGGGAGGACAGATACGCAGTATTTT
. TRBJ1-3 TRBV6-6 . CASIPQGAGNTIYF TGTGCCAGCATCCCCCAAGGGGCTGGAAACACCATATATTTT
. TRBJ1-1 TRBV5-1 . CASSLNTGSADTEAFF TGCGCCAGCAGCTTAAATACAGGGTCGGCGGACACTGAAGCTTTCTTT